These 22 T cell receptor beta chains were sequenced from one sample in a study of cytomegalovirus exposure and HLA in healthy donors. Generated by immunoSEQ multiplex PCR, the TCRdb table keeps only in-frame clones and is missing some. The data hold 150,000 to 200,000 clones, with less than 95% observed a single time. The specimen sequenced was PBMCs. These receptors all stem from a woman between 18 and 30 years old in good health and CMV-seropositive.

This clone was seen only once. V and J are TRBV18 and TRBJ1-1; TRBD1 agrees at 9 bases. The germline V gene has CDR1 KGHSH and CDR2 LQKENI. This CDR3 has 15 residues. V trimming: 4 bases; J trimming: 5 bases; junction bases outside the gene matches: 8. For the CDR3, the DNA is TGTGCCAGCTCACGTACAGGGGGCGGTGGGACTGAAGCTTTCTTT. Amino acid sequence: CASSRTGGGGTEAFF.

This clone has just one count. The chain joins TRBV7-2 to TRBJ2-1; 15 bases are a match to TRBD2. Germline V gene sequence: CDR1 SGHTA, CDR2 FQGNSA. CDR3 length equals 16 residues. The V segment lost 3 bases and the J segment 7 bases; nucleotides outside the gene matches: 4. CDR3 DNA sequence: TGTGCCAGCAGCTTGGGACTAGCGGGAGGCACGAATGAGCAGTTCTTC. This translates into CASSLGLAGGTNEQFF. Variable domain in full (rest from reference TRBV7-2 and TRBJ2-1): GAGVSQSPSNKVTEKGKDVELRCDPISGHTALYWYRQSLGQGLEFLIYFQGNSAPDKSGLPSDRFSAERTGGSVSTLTIQRTQQEDSAVYLCASSLGLAGGTNEQFFGPGTRLTVL.

V and J are TRBV5-1 and TRBJ2-3; D gene ambiguous. This CDR3 contains 17 residues. V shed 0 bases and J shed 0 bases, with 14 bases lying between them. The germline V gene encodes CDR1 SGHRS and CDR2 YFSETQ. The CDR3 DNA is TGCGCCAGCAGCTTGGTTAGTGGCCGCGGTAGCACAGATACGCAGTATTTT. It translates to CASSLVSGRGSTDTQYF.

This chain joins TRBV10-3 and TRBJ2-7; TRBD2 is a possible D gene (5 bases). This CDR3 is 14 amino acids long. Germline CDR1 ENHRY, CDR2 SYGVKD. Between the trimmed V and J ends, which lost 0 bases and 2 bases, there was a span of 8 bases. The CDR3 region is CAISESEGAYEQYF. In nucleotides, the CDR3 is TGTGCCATCAGTGAGTCAGAGGGAGCCTACGAGCAGTACTTC.

This chain joins TRBV10-3 and TRBJ2-7, with D unresolved. Per germline, CDR1 ENHRY and CDR2 SYGVKD. This CDR3 is 13 amino acids long. V was shortened by 3 bases and J by 5 bases, with 11 bases between the two germline ends. CDR3 DNA sequence: TGTGCCATCAGTGAAGTGGCCCTCGACGAGCAGTACTTC. Its protein is CAISEVALDEQYF.

The chain carries TRBV5-1 and TRBJ2-5, with a tentative D call TRBD2 (5 bases). From germline, CDR1 is SGHRS and CDR2 YFSETQ. V was trimmed by 0 bases and J by 9 bases, leaving 12 bases between them. There are 13 residues in the CDR3. The DNA for the CDR3 is TGCGCCAGCAGCTTGGAGTTGGGTAGCGCCCAGTACTTC. Amino acids: CASSLELGSAQYF.

This clone was detected once. The V and J genes are TRBV5-1 and TRBJ2-3; 12 bases are a match to TRBD2. Trimming took 4 bases from V and 2 from J; bases not matched to a gene: 5. The CDR3 length is 16 residues. CDR1 SGHRS and CDR2 YFSETQ come from the germline V gene. The CDR3 DNA is TGCGCCAGCAGCCCCGGACTAGCGGGGCCCACAGATACGCAGTATTTT. Amino acid sequence: CASSPGLAGPTDTQYF.

The chain combines TRBV29-1 with TRBJ2-3; TRBD2 agrees at 15 bases. V was pared by 7 bases and J by 0 bases, with 5 bases of the junction left unmatched. This CDR3 comprises 16 residues. Germline V gene sequence: CDR1 SQVTM, CDR2 ANQGSEA. The CDR3 DNA reads as TGCAGCGCCGGGACTAGCGGGGGGTCTAGCACAGATACGCAGTATTTT. Encoded protein: CSAGTSGGSSTDTQYF.

This chain links TRBV25-1 with TRBJ2-1; maybe TRBD2 (6 bases). The ends were cut back, 1 base at V and 9 bases at J, with 13 bases in the middle. The CDR3 contains 14 residues. Germline V CDR1 and CDR2: MGHDK, SYGVNS. In DNA form, the CDR3 reads TGTGCCAGCAGTGAATTCCCGGCGGAGGGTGAGCAGTTCTTC. Translated: CASSEFPAEGEQFF.

The V gene is TRBV19, the J gene TRBJ1-4; D ambiguous. Germline V gene lookup returns CDR1 LNHDA and CDR2 SQIVND (reference sequence). V lost 4 bases, J lost 0 bases, and 9 bases lay in between. This CDR3 comprises 15 residues. The chain's CDR3 is CASSTPGATNEKLFF. The CDR3 region has the DNA TGTGCCAGTAGTACCCCAGGTGCAACTAATGAAAAACTGTTTTTT.

The genes are TRBV6-1 and TRBJ2-5; TRBD1 matches at 7 bases. Germline V gene data show CDR1 as MNHNS and CDR2 as SASEGT. There are 15 residues in the CDR3. J gave up 5 bases and V 5 bases, and 11 bases lay outside the gene matches. CDR3 protein: CASSRGQPSGETQYF. DNA for the CDR3: TGTGCCAGCAGTAGGGGACAGCCCAGTGGGGAGACCCAGTACTTC.

The chain employs TRBV27 and TRBJ1-4; D is ambiguous. Trimming cost V 3 bases and J 4 bases, with 9 bases left between them. Per the germline V gene, CDR1 is MNHEY and CDR2 is SMNVEV (reference sequence). CDR3 length equals 14 residues. CDR3 sequence: CASSLSHFNEKLFF. The CDR3 nucleotides are TGTGCCAGCAGTTTGAGTCATTTTAATGAAAAACTGTTTTTT.

The J gene is TRBJ2-1, the V gene TRBV27, with D maybe TRBD2 (5 bases). Germline CDR1 MNHEY, CDR2 SMNVEV (reference sequence). Trimming stripped 5 bases from V and 8 bases from J, with 28 bases between. The length of the CDR3 is 18 residues. The CDR3 nucleotides read TGTGCCAGCAGTCCCTCGTGGGCGCCATTACTAGGAAGAGATGAGCAGTTCTTC. Translating it yields CASSPSWAPLLGRDEQFF.

CDR3 sequence (DNA): TGTGCCAGCAGCTTAGACAGGGGGCCGATGGGGGAGCAGTACTTC. As protein: CASSLDRGPMGEQYF. V is TRBV7-8 and J is TRBJ2-7; 9 bases are a match to TRBD1. The germline gives CDR1 SGHVS, CDR2 FQNEAQ. The CDR3 has 15 residues. V gave up 1 base and J gave up 7 bases; unmatched junction bases: 8.

This rearrangement joins TRBV5-4 to TRBJ2-1; the match to TRBD2 covers 10 bases. The CDR3 has 14 amino acids. J was trimmed by 6 bases and V by 4 bases; bases with no gene match: 4. CDR1 and CDR2 from the germline V gene are SGHNT and YYREEE (reference sequence). Here the CDR3 DNA reads TGTGCCAGCAGCATCAGCGGGGGGGTCAATGAGCAGTTCTTC. Protein: CASSISGGVNEQFF.

The rearrangement links TRBV6-5 to TRBJ1-1; TRBD1 is a possible D gene (5 bases). The germline V and J ends were trimmed by 10 bases and 0 bases, with 15 bases remaining between them. This CDR3 is built from 14 residues. Germline V gives CDR1 MNHEY, CDR2 SVGAGI. The CDR3 DNA is TGTGCCACATGGGGTAGGGGCCTGAACACTGAAGCTTTCTTT. Translated: CATWGRGLNTEAFF.

This chain uses TRBV27 with TRBJ2-3, with D possibly matching TRBD1 (5 bases). The CDR3 length is 12 residues. Germline V gives CDR1 MNHEY, CDR2 SMNVEV (reference sequence). V lost 8 bases, J lost 2 bases, and 8 bases lay in between. The CDR3 nucleotides are TGTGCCAGCCAGGGCTACACAGATACGCAGTATTTT. Encoded protein: CASQGYTDTQYF.

V is TRBV6-1 and J is TRBJ1-5, with 7 nucleotides matching TRBD1. From germline, CDR1 is MNHNS and CDR2 SASEGT. V was pared by 7 bases and J by 4 bases, with 7 bases of the junction left unmatched. The length of the CDR3 is 14 residues. The CDR3 loop is CASIPGQINQPQHF. The CDR3 DNA follows: TGTGCCAGCATTCCGGGACAGATAAATCAGCCCCAGCATTTT.

The rearrangement uses TRBV5-6 and TRBJ2-7; 9 positions agree with TRBD2. Germline V gene lookup returns CDR1 SGHDT and CDR2 YYEEEE. J lost 6 bases, V lost 0 bases, and 7 bases had no gene match. The CDR3 length is 15 residues. In nucleotides, the CDR3 is TGTGCCAGCAGCTTGGGTGGTAGCGGGGGCTCCGAGCAGTACTTC. Amino acids: CASSLGGSGGSEQYF.

The gene calls are TRBV2 and TRBJ2-3; D might be TRBD2 (6 bases). Germline values: CDR1 SNHLY, CDR2 FYNNEI. V was trimmed by 2 bases and J by 3 bases, leaving 9 bases between them. There are 14 residues in the CDR3. CDR3 nucleotide sequence: TGTGCCAGCAGTGAAACCGGGAGAACAGATACGCAGTATTTT. It is translated as CASSETGRTDTQYF.

The chain links TRBV9 to TRBJ2-1, with 10 bases matching TRBD2. Trimming removed 0 bases from V and 10 bases from J; junction bases left unmatched: 7. The length of the CDR3 is 15 residues. Germline CDR1 is SGDLS and CDR2 is YYNGEE. Here the CDR3 reads CASSVAGGSGREQFF. CDR3 nucleotide sequence: TGTGCCAGCAGCGTAGCTGGAGGTAGCGGGAGGGAGCAGTTCTTC.

The chain recombines TRBV4-2 with TRBJ2-2, with TRBD1 matching 9 bases. CDR1 is LGHNA, CDR2 YNFKEQ, per germline. The CDR3 spans 18 residues. Trimming cost V 0 bases and J 6 bases; bases outside gene matches: 11. CDR3 nucleotide sequence: TGTGCCAGCAGCCAAGAAGTCATGGGACAGGGAGGTTCCGGGGAGCTGTTTTTT. Its protein product is CASSQEVMGQGGSGELFF.